This T cell receptor beta chain was sequenced for a study of cytomegalovirus exposure and HLA in healthy donors. Study at large: Both the 100 to 150 validation repertoires and the roughly 700 first-cohort repertoires used the same platform, as reported by a later analysis. Study-wide results and caveats: A list of around 160 TCR beta chains associated with cytomegalovirus was given.

Losses at the gene ends were 9 bases for V and 4 bases for J; bases not matched to a gene: 5. The V gene's germline CDR1 is MNHEY and CDR2 SVGAGI. CDR3 length equals 14 residues. Measured with immunoSEQ multiplex PCR; TCRdb has only the in-frame clones, and not every one. The sample shows some 350,000 clones, 87% of them seen only once. On this clone itself: Its antigen is still unknown.

The clonotype comes from a woman aged 30 to 39 in good health and CMV-seropositive. The sequencing input was PBMCs. V is TRBV6-5 and J is TRBJ2-1; 11 bases match TRBD2. CDR3 nucleotide sequence: TGTGCCAGTGTAGCGGGAGGGCCTTACAATGAGCAGTTCTTC. Translation: CASVAGGPYNEQFF.